This T cell receptor (beta chain) was recovered during a study of T-cell reconstitution after alpha-beta-depleted transplantation in children. The authors prepared the TCRbeta library with unique molecular identifiers. TCRdb re-called the PCR reads through MiXCR, storing one row per CDR3 protein. The table shows some 280,000 distinct CDR3 sequences, with 9.9% occurring only once. The CDR3 is made up of 14 amino acids. Trimming left V 3 bases short and J 3 bases short, with 9 bases between. This sequence was found in a human donor who donated a stem cell graft to a child with SCID. Material: PBMCs from the stem cell graft donor, obtained from the stem cell graft. The rearrangement links TRBV12-3 or TRBV12-4 to TRBJ1-5; D gene ambiguous. The CDR3 region has the DNA TGTGCCAGCAGTTTTGCAGAAATCAATCAGCCCCAGCATTTT. Translation: CASSFAEINQPQHF.